Included here is one T cell receptor beta chain sequence, with context. This sample is drawn from a study of cytomegalovirus exposure and HLA in healthy donors. Germline V gene data show CDR1 as WNHNN and CDR2 as SYGVQD (reference sequence). Losses at the gene ends were 4 bases for V and 6 bases for J; bases not matched to a gene: 6. This CDR3 is built from 14 residues. Assay: immunoSEQ multiplex PCR; the TCRdb copy retains only in-frame clones and omits some. The data contain more than 35,000 clones, over 80% of them singletons. This clonotype was obtained from a man aged 18 to 30 in good health and CMV-seronegative. The sample comprised PBMCs. This chain uses TRBV10-1 with TRBJ2-7, with 10 bases identical to TRBD1. The CDR3 loop is CASSARQGASEQYF. The DNA of the CDR3 is TGCGCCAGCAGTGCGAGACAGGGGGCATCCGAGCAGTACTTC.